Listed here are 31 T cell receptor beta chains from one sample, sequenced in a study of OX40 agonist ivuxolimab in advanced cancers. Clones were read by immunoSEQ multiplex PCR, and TCRdb kept only the in-frame ones, dropping some. This table holds approximately 84,000 clones, about 88% found once. The sample was CD4+ or CD8+ T cells sorted from blood, taken in a trial of the OX40 agonist ivuxolimab. These receptors originate from an adult with an advanced solid tumor such as melanoma, head and neck, liver or kidney cancer.

The chain uses TRBV6-5 and TRBJ1-1, with a tentative D call TRBD1 (5 bases). V lost 8 bases to trimming and J lost 5 bases, with 18 bases between them. Germline V lookup: CDR1 MNHEY, CDR2 SVGAGI. CDR3 length: 14 amino acids. CDR3 in DNA: TGTGCCAGCCTGATGGAGCAGGGCGAAACTGAAGCTTTCTTT. Its protein is CASLMEQGETEAFF.

The rearrangement joins TRBV5-1 to TRBJ1-4, with D possibly being TRBD1 (6 bases). The CDR3 runs 15 residues. Trimming cost V 0 bases and J 7 bases, with 13 bases left between them. Germline CDR1 reads SGHRS; CDR2 reads YFSETQ. The CDR3 region has the DNA TGCGCCAGCAGCTTGGCCGGAGGGGGGGCTGAAAAACTGTTTTTT. Amino acid sequence: CASSLAGGGAEKLFF.

The chain has TRBV4-2 and TRBJ1-4, with 10 bases aligning to TRBD1. This CDR3 is built from 17 residues. Germline values: CDR1 LGHNA, CDR2 YNFKEQ. Trimming took 0 bases from V and 8 from J; bases not matched to a gene: 9. The CDR3 protein is CASSQDQAGTGDEKLFF. The CDR3 DNA reads TGTGCCAGCAGCCAAGATCAGGCCGGGACAGGGGACGAAAAACTGTTTTTT.

The chain couples TRBV7-2 to TRBJ2-1; D is tentatively TRBD1 or TRBD2 (6 bases each). V lost 0 bases and J lost 10, with 13 bases in between. The CDR3 totals 14 residues. In germline, CDR1 is SGHTA, CDR2 FQGNSA. CDR3 coding DNA: TGTGCCAGCAGCTTAGCCCCGGGGGCGCAGGAGCAGTTCTTC. Its translation: CASSLAPGAQEQFF.

The chain employs TRBV7-2 and TRBJ2-3; possibly TRBD1 for D (5 bases). In germline, CDR1 is SGHTA, CDR2 FQGNSA. The CDR3 spans 14 residues. V was cut by 1 base and J by 2 bases, with 7 bases left in between. CDR3 DNA sequence: TGTGCCAGCAGCTTAGGACAGACCACAGATACGCAGTATTTT. Translated, it gives CASSLGQTTDTQYF.

The chain has TRBV7-3 and TRBJ2-2; a possible D gene is TRBD2 (5 bases). The CDR3 length is 12 residues. The V gene's germline CDR1 is SGHTA and CDR2 FQGTGA. Trimming cost V 5 bases and J 7 bases, with 8 bases left between them. The CDR3 sequence: CASSSEGGELFF. The CDR3 nucleotides are TGTGCCAGCAGCAGTGAGGGCGGGGAGCTGTTTTTT.

CDR3: CASSLKRDTEAFF. The CDR3 DNA is TGCGCCAGCAGCTTGAAGAGGGACACTGAAGCTTTCTTT. The chain is built from TRBV5-1 and TRBJ1-1; D unclear. The CDR3 has 13 amino acids. V dropped 1 base and J dropped 3 bases, with 7 bases sitting between them. In germline, CDR1 is SGHRS, CDR2 YFSETQ.

This chain links TRBV4-3 with TRBJ1-2; D is perhaps TRBD1 (5 bases). The CDR3 contains 15 residues. V was shortened by 0 bases and J by 5 bases, with 13 bases between the two germline ends. Looked up from germline, CDR1 is LGHNA and CDR2 is YSLEER. The CDR3 DNA is TGCGCCAGCAGCCAAGATCTGGGGGTAGGGTATGGCTACACCTTC. It specifies CASSQDLGVGYGYTF.

The chain uses TRBV5-1 and TRBJ1-3; the D gene is possibly TRBD1 (6 bases). Germline V gives CDR1 SGHRS, CDR2 YFSETQ. This CDR3 has 16 amino acids. V gave up 0 bases and J gave up 2 bases, with 12 bases separating them. CDR3 sequence (DNA): TGCGCCAGCAGCTTGGCGAACAGGGAGGCTGGAAACACCATATATTTT. This encodes CASSLANREAGNTIYF.

This sequence joins TRBV10-3 and TRBJ1-2; 8 bases match TRBD1. This CDR3 comprises 15 residues. CDR1 is ENHRY and CDR2 is SYGVKD in the germline V gene. V trimming: 4 bases; J trimming: 3 bases; junction bases outside the gene matches: 7. The DNA of the CDR3 is TGTGCCATCAGTGGACCTGGACAGGGACACTATGGCTACACCTTC. This gives the protein CAISGPGQGHYGYTF.

The chain couples TRBV5-4 to TRBJ2-7; TRBD1 might be the D (6 bases). The CDR3 is made up of 13 amino acids. CDR1 is SGHNT and CDR2 is YYREEE in the germline V gene (reference sequence). V was trimmed by 4 bases and J by 3 bases, leaving 11 bases between them. The chain's CDR3 is CASSKNRVYEQYV. The CDR3 DNA follows: TGTGCCAGCAGCAAAAACAGGGTCTACGAGCAGTACGTC.

The chain joins TRBV6-4 to TRBJ1-4; TRBD1 is a possible D gene (6 bases). The germline CDR1 and CDR2 sequences are MRHNA and SNTAGT. This CDR3 region has 16 residues. V lost 10 bases to trimming and J lost 0 bases, with 18 bases between them. CDR3 in amino acids: CATSTGSGATNEKLFF. In DNA, the CDR3 is TGTGCCACCTCAACAGGGAGCGGTGCAACTAATGAAAAACTGTTTTTT.

V is TRBV4-2 and J is TRBJ2-7; 10 bases fit TRBD2. From germline, CDR1 is LGHNA and CDR2 YNFKEQ. J gave up 3 bases and V 4 bases, and 15 bases lay outside the gene matches. The CDR3 is made up of 18 amino acids. CDR3: CASSRGGLAGGAGYEQYF. The CDR3 DNA is TGTGCCAGCAGCCGGGGAGGGTTAGCGGGAGGTGCGGGCTACGAGCAGTACTTC.

The genes are TRBV4-1 and TRBJ1-4, with 7 bases matching TRBD1. This CDR3 spans 16 amino acids. The J segment lost 5 bases and the V segment lost 0 bases, leaving 6 bases of the junction unmatched. CDR1 MGHRA and CDR2 YSYEKL come from the germline V gene. The CDR3, as DNA: TGCGCCAGCAGCCAAGACCCCCGCAGGGGGAATGAAAAACTGTTTTTT. Translated: CASSQDPRRGNEKLFF.

The chain uses TRBV6-6 and TRBJ2-7, with 7 positions matching TRBD1. The CDR3 length is 12 residues. The ends lost 9 bases at V and 3 bases at J; junction bases unmatched: 5. Germline CDR1 MNHNY, CDR2 SVGAGI (reference sequence). This chain's CDR3 is CASQDRDYEQYF. CDR3 DNA: TGTGCCAGTCAAGACAGGGACTACGAGCAGTACTTC.

This chain connects TRBV7-3 to TRBJ2-5, with D possibly TRBD2 on 6 matching bases. V lost 1 base to trimming and J lost 2 bases, with 14 bases between them. Germline loops: CDR1 SGHTA, CDR2 FQGTGA. The CDR3 sequence is 16 residues long. CDR3 DNA sequence: TGTGCCAGCAGCTTAAGGTCGGCGGGGCAGCAAGAGACCCAGTACTTC. Translation gives CASSLRSAGQQETQYF.

J is TRBJ2-6 and V is TRBV30, with 8 bases identical to TRBD1. CDR3 length: 17 amino acids. The V gene's germline CDR1 is GTSNPN and CDR2 SVGIG (reference sequence). Germline trimming cut 0 bases from V and 1 base from J; bases unmatched to any gene: 5. CDR3 sequence: CAWSVPWDRSGANVLTF. As DNA, the CDR3 is TGTGCCTGGAGTGTCCCGTGGGACAGGTCTGGGGCCAACGTCCTGACTTTC.

This clone has just a few counts. The chain couples TRBV10-3 to TRBJ1-5; 8 bases match TRBD1. CDR1 ENHRY and CDR2 SYGVKD come from the germline V gene. J lost 1 base, V lost 2 bases, and 1 base had no gene match. The CDR3 is 15 amino acids. CDR3 sequence: CAISETGGSNQPQHF. The CDR3 nucleotides are TGTGCCATCAGTGAGACAGGGGGAAGCAATCAGCCCCAGCATTTT.

The V call is TRBV6-5, the J call TRBJ1-3; 10 nucleotides line up with TRBD1. V was pared by 0 bases and J by 7 bases, with 3 bases of the junction left unmatched. This CDR3 contains 15 residues. Germline V CDR1 and CDR2: MNHEY, SVGAGI. The CDR3 nucleotides are TGTGCCAGCAGTTACTCCGGGACAGGGGCCAACACCATATATTTT. Residues: CASSYSGTGANTIYF.

V is TRBV4-1 and J is TRBJ2-2; D possibly corresponds to TRBD1 (5 bases). This CDR3 is built from 17 residues. Germline assignment: CDR1 MGHRA and CDR2 YSYEKL. Between the trimmed V and J ends, which lost 0 bases and 0 bases, there was a span of 11 bases. The CDR3 nucleotides read TGCGCCAGCAGCCAAGATCTCGGACACACGAACACCGGGGAGCTGTTTTTT. Its translation is CASSQDLGHTNTGELFF.

The chain has TRBV14 and TRBJ2-2; 7 positions agree with TRBD2. There are 17 residues in the CDR3. Germline assignment: CDR1 SGHDN and CDR2 FVKESK. Unmatched junction bases numbered 8, after V lost 3 bases and J lost 1 base. CDR3 sequence (DNA): TGTGCCAGCAGCCAGGACGTGGGACTATGGAACACCGGGGAGCTGTTTTTT. Translated: CASSQDVGLWNTGELFF.

In its sample, this clone was seen a few times. The J gene is TRBJ1-3, the V gene TRBV5-1, with TRBD1 matching over 8 bases. The germline V gene encodes CDR1 SGHRS and CDR2 YFSETQ. The J segment lost 4 bases and the V segment lost 4 bases, leaving 4 bases of the junction unmatched. The CDR3 has 14 residues. CDR3 DNA sequence: TGCGCCAGCAGCGAGGGGACAGGAGGAAACACCATATATTTT. It is translated as CASSEGTGGNTIYF.

The chain recombines TRBV5-4 with TRBJ1-5; no clear D. The V end was cut by 1 base, the J end by 3 bases, with 11 bases between. Germline assignment: CDR1 SGHNT and CDR2 YYREEE (reference sequence). The CDR3 covers 15 residues. The CDR3 loop is CASSLSGDFNQPQHF. The CDR3 nucleotides read TGTGCCAGCAGCTTGAGTGGGGATTTCAATCAGCCCCAGCATTTT.

The rearrangement joins TRBV18 to TRBJ2-5; tentatively, D is TRBD2 (6 bases). Germline V gene lookup returns CDR1 KGHSH and CDR2 LQKENI. V was clipped by 4 bases and J by 7 bases, with 16 bases between them. The CDR3 totals 14 residues. The CDR3 reads CASSLSRLEGTQYF. The CDR3 nucleotides are TGTGCCAGCTCACTCAGTAGACTAGAGGGGACCCAGTACTTC.

The chain couples TRBV10-3 to TRBJ1-1, with a tentative D call TRBD1 (5 bases). V lost 2 bases, J lost 7 bases, and 8 bases lay in between. Germline CDR1 is ENHRY and CDR2 is SYGVKD. The length of the CDR3 is 12 residues. This chain's CDR3 is CAISETTDEAFF. The CDR3 region has the DNA TGTGCCATCAGTGAGACGACAGATGAAGCTTTCTTT.

This sequence joins TRBV2 and TRBJ1-5, with a tentative D call TRBD1 (5 bases). The CDR3 is 20 residues long. Between the trimmed V and J ends, which lost 6 bases and 0 bases, there was a span of 27 bases. Germline values: CDR1 SNHLY, CDR2 FYNNEI. CDR3 DNA sequence: TGTGCCAGCAGCACTACTAGGAGGGGTCCCTCCCTTTATAGCAATCAGCCCCAGCATTTT. Protein: CASSTTRRGPSLYSNQPQHF.

Note on this clone: At the DNA level, this CDR3 is encoded by other sequences in the same sample as well. The CDR3 protein is CSVGDRGPTGELFF. CDR3 nucleotides: TGCAGCGTCGGCGACAGGGGGCCCACCGGGGAGCTGTTTTTT. The chain links TRBV29-1 to TRBJ2-2, with TRBD1 identical over 10 bases. This CDR3 has 14 residues. V lost 6 bases to trimming and J lost 4 bases; unmatched junction nucleotides: 5. Per germline, CDR1 SQVTM and CDR2 ANQGSEA.

The chain uses TRBV2 and TRBJ2-1; 8 bases match TRBD2. Germline values: CDR1 SNHLY, CDR2 FYNNEI. Losses at the gene ends were 4 bases for V and 6 bases for J; bases not matched to a gene: 5. This CDR3 has 14 residues. CDR3 protein: CASSVAGGGNEQFF. DNA of the CDR3: TGTGCCAGCAGTGTTGCGGGGGGCGGCAATGAGCAGTTCTTC.

This sequence joins TRBV7-2 and TRBJ1-1; unclear D gene. The germline V gene encodes CDR1 SGHTA and CDR2 FQGNSA. Deletions cut 3 bases from V and 2 bases from J, with 4 bases between. This CDR3 region has 12 residues. For the CDR3, the DNA is TGTGCCAGCAGCTTTCTTAACACTGAAGCTTTCTTT. It encodes CASSFLNTEAFF.

The chain has TRBV5-1 and TRBJ2-1, with TRBD1 matching 7 bases. Germline V CDR1 and CDR2: SGHRS, YFSETQ. This CDR3 has 15 amino acids. V lost 4 bases, J lost 0 bases, and 4 bases stayed unmatched. CDR3 sequence reads: CASSTRQGSYNEQFF. CDR3 DNA sequence: TGCGCCAGCAGCACGAGACAGGGCTCCTACAATGAGCAGTTCTTC.

The V and J genes are TRBV6-5 and TRBJ1-5; D remains ambiguous. CDR3 length: 14 residues. Trimming left V 0 bases short and J 4 bases short, with 7 bases between. Germline-derived CDR1 and CDR2 are MNHEY and SVGAGI. The CDR3 here is CASSYSRSNQPQHF. CDR3 coding DNA: TGTGCCAGCAGTTACTCGAGGTCGAATCAGCCCCAGCATTTT.